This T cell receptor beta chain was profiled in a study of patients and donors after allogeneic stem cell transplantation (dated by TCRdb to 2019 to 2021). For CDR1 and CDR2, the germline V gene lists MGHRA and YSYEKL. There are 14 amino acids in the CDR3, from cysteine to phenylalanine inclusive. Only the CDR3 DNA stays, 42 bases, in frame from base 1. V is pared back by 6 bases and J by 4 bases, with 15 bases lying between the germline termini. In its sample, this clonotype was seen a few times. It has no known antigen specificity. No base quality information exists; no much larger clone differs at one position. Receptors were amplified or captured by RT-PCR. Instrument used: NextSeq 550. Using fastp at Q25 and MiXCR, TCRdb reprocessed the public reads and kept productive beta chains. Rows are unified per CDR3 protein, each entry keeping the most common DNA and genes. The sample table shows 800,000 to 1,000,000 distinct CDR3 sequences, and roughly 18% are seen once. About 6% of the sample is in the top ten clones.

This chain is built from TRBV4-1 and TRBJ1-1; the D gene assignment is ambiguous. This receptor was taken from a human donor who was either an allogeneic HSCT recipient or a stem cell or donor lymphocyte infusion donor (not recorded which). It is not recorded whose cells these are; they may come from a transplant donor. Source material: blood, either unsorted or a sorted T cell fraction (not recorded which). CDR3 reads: CASSRISLGTEAFF. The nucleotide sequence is TGCGCCAGCAGTCGAATATCCCTGGGCACTGAAGCTTTCTTT.